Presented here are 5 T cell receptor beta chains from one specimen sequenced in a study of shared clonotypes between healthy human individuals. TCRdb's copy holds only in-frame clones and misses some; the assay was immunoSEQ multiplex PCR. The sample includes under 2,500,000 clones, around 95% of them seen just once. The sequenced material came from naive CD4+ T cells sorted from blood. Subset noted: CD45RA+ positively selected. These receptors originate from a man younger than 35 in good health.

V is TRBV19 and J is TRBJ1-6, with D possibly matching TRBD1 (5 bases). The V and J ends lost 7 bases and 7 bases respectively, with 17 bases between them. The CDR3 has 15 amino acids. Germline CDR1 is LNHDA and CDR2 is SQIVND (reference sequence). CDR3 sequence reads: CASKSQGLLNSPLHF. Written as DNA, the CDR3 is TGTGCCAGTAAAAGTCAGGGTCTTTTAAATTCACCCCTCCACTTT.

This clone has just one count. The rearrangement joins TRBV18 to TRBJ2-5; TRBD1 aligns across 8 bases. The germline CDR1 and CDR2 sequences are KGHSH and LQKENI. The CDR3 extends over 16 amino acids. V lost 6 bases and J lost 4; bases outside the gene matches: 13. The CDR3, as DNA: TGTGCCAGCTCGGCGACGGTGGACAGGGTGGTAGAGACCCAGTACTTC. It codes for CASSATVDRVVETQYF.

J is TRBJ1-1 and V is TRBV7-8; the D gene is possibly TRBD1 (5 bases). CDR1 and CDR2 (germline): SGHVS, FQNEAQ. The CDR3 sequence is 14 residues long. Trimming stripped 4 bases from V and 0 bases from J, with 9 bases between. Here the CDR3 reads CASSYRMLNTEAFF. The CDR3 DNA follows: TGTGCCAGCAGCTACAGGATGTTGAACACTGAAGCTTTCTTT.

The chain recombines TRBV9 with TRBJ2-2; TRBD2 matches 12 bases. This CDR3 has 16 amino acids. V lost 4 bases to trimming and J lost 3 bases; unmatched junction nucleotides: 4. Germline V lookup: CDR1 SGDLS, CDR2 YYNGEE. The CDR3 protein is CASSTGLAGYTGELFF. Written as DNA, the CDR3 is TGTGCCAGCAGCACTGGACTAGCGGGGTACACCGGGGAGCTGTTTTTT.

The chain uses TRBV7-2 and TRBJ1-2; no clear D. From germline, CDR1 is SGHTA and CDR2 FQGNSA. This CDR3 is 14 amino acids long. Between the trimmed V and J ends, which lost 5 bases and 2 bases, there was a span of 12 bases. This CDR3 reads CASSPGPGNYGYTF. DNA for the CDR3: TGTGCCAGCAGCCCAGGACCTGGGAACTATGGCTACACCTTC.